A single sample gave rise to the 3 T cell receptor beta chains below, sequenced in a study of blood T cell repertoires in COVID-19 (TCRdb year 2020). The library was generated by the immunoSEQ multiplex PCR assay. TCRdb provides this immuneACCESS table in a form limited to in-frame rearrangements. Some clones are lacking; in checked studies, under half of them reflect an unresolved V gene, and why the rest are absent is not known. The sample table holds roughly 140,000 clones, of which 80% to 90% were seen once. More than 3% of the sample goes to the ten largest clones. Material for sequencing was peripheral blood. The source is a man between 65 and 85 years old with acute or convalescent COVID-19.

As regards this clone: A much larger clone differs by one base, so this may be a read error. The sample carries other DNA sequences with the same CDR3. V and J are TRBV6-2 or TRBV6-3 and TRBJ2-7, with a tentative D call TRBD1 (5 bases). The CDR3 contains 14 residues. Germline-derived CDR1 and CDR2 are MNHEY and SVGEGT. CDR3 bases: TGTGCTAGCAGTTACTCGCAGGGATCCTACGAGCAGTACTTC. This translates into CASSYSQGSYEQYF.

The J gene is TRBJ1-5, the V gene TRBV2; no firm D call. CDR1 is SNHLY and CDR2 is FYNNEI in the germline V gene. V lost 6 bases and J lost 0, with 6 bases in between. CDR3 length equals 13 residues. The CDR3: CASSPISNQPQHF. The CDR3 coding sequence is TGTGCCAGCAGCCCTATTAGCAATCAGCCCCAGCATTTT.

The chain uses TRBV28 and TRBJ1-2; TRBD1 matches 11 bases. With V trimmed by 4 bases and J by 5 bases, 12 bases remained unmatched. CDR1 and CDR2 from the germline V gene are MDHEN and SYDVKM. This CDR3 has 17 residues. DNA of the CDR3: TGTGCCAGCAGTTCCCCGGGACAGGGGGAGCATCGGTATGGCTACACCTTC. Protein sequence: CASSSPGQGEHRYGYTF.